This T cell receptor beta chain emerged from a study of blood T cell repertoires in COVID-19. The table came from immunoSEQ multiplex PCR; TCRdb's copy has only in-frame clones and leaves some out. Of about 100,000 clones in the sample, about 88% were seen once. The germline gives CDR1 GTSNPN, CDR2 SVGIG (reference sequence). The ends were cut back, 5 bases at V and 4 bases at J, with 8 bases in the middle. The CDR3 extends over 11 amino acids. This chain connects TRBV30 to TRBJ2-5; D remains unclear. This sequence was found in a woman older than 75 with acute or convalescent COVID-19. The material sequenced was peripheral blood. The DNA of the CDR3 is TGTGCCTGGGATACCGGAGAGACCCAGTACTTC. This encodes CAWDTGETQYF.